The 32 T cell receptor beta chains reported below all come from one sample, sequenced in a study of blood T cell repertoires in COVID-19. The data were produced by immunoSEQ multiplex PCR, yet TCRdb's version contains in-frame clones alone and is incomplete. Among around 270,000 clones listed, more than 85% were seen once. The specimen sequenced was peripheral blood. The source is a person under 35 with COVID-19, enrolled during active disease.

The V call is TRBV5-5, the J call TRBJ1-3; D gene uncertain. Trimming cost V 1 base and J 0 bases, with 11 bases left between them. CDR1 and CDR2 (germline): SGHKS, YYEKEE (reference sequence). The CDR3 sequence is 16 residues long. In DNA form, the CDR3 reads TGTGCCAGCAGCTTGCAACCCTTACTCTCTGGAAACACCATATATTTT. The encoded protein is CASSLQPLLSGNTIYF.

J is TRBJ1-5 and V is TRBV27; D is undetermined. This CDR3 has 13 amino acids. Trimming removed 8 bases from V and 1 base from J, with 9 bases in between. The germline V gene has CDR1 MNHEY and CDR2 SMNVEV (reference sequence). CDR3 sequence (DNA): TGTGCCAGCGGAGAGTTGAGCAATCAGCCCCAGCATTTT. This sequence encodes CASGELSNQPQHF.

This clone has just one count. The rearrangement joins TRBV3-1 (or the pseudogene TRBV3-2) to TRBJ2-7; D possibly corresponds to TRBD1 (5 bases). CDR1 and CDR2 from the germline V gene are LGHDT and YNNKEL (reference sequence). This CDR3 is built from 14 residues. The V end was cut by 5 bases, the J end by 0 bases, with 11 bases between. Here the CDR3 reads CASSRQYDSYEQYF. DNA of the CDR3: TGTGCCAGCAGCAGACAGTATGACTCCTACGAGCAGTACTTC.

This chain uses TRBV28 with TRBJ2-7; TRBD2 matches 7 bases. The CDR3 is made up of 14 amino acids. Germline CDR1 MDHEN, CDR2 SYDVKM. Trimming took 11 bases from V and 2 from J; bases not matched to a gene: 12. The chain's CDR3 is CASSAGLAPYEQYF. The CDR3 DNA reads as TGTGCCTCATCAGCGGGGCTAGCTCCCTACGAGCAGTACTTC.

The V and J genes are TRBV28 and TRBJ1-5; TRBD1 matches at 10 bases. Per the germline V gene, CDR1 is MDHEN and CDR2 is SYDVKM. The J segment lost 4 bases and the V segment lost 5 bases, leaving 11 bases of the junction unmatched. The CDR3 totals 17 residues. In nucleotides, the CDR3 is TGTGCCAGCAGTATCCGGGACAGGGGAGCGGGGAATCAGCCCCAGCATTTT. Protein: CASSIRDRGAGNQPQHF. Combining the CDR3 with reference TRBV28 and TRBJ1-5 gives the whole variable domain DVKVTQSSRYLVKRTGEKVFLECVQDMDHENMFWYRQDPGLGLRLIYFSYDVKMKEKGDIPEGYSVSREKKERFSLILESASTNQTSMYLCASSIRDRGAGNQPQHFGDGTRLSIL.

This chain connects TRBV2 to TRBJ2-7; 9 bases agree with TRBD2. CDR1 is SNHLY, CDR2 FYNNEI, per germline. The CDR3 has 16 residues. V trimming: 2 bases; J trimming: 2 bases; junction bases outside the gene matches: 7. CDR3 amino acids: CASSELATSGPYEQYF. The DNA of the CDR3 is TGTGCCAGCAGTGAATTGGCGACTAGCGGCCCCTACGAGCAGTACTTC.

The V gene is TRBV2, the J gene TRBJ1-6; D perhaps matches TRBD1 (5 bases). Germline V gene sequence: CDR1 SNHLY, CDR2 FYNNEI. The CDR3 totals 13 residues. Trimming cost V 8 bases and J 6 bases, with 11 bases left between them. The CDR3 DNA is TGTGCCAGCGTGACAGAATTTAATTCACCCCTCCACTTT. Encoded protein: CASVTEFNSPLHF.

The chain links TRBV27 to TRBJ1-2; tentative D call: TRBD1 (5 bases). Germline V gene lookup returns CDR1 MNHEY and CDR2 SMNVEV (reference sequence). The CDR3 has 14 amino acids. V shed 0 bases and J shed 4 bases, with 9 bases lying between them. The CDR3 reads CASSLSAQGYGYTF. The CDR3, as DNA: TGTGCCAGCAGTTTATCTGCTCAGGGCTATGGCTACACCTTC.

The CDR3: CASSLIGTDTQYF. The CDR3 nucleotides are TGTGCCAGCAGCTTAATAGGCACAGATACGCAGTATTTT. The rearrangement joins TRBV7-9 to TRBJ2-3, with D unresolved. Trimming removed 2 bases at V and 1 base at J, with 4 bases between. The CDR3 runs 13 residues. Germline CDR1 and CDR2: SEHNR and FQNEAQ (reference sequence).

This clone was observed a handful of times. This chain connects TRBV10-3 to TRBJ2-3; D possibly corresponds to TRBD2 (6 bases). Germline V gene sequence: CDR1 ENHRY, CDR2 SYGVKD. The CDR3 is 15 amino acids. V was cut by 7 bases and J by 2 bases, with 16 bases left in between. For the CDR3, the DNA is TGTGCCATCACATGGGACTTCTCCTCCACAGATACGCAGTATTTT. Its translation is CAITWDFSSTDTQYF.

The CDR3 loop is CASSLTPGQNTEAFF. The CDR3 nucleotides are TGTGCCAGCAGCTTAACTCCAGGGCAGAACACTGAAGCTTTCTTT. The rearrangement joins TRBV7-3 to TRBJ1-1, with D perhaps matching TRBD1 (5 bases). Trimming left V 0 bases short and J 1 base short, with 9 bases between. This CDR3 has 15 residues. Germline V CDR1 and CDR2: SGHTA, FQGTGA.

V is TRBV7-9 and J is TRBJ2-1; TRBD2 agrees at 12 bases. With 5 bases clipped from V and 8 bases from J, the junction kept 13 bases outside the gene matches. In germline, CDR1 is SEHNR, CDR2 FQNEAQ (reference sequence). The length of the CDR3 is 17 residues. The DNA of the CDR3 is TGTGCCAGCAGCCGCAGACCTCTAGCGGGAGGGGTCGATGAGCAGTTCTTC. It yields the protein CASSRRPLAGGVDEQFF.

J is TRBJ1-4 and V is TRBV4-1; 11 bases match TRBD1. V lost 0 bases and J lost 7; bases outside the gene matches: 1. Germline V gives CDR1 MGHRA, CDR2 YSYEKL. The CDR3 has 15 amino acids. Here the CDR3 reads CASSQEGTGGEKLFF. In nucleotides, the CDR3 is TGCGCCAGCAGCCAAGAAGGGACAGGGGGTGAAAAACTGTTTTTT.

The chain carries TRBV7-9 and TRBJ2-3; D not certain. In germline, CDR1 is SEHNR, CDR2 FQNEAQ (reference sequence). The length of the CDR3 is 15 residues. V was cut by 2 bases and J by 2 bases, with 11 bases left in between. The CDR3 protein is CASSLSASLTDTQYF. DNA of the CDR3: TGTGCCAGCAGCTTATCCGCTAGTCTCACAGATACGCAGTATTTT.

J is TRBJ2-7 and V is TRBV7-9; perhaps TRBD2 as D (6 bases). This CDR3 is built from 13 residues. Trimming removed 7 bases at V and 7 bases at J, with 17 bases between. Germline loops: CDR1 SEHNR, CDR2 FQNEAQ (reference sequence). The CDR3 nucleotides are TGTGCCAGCAACGGGGAGGAGGGCTGGGAGCAGTACTTC. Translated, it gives CASNGEEGWEQYF.

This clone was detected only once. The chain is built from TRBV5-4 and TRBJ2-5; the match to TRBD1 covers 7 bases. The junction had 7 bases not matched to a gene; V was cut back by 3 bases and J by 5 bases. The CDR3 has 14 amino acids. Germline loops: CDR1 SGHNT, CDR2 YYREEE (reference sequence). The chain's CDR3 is CASSYRGIWETQYF. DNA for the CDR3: TGTGCCAGCAGCTACAGGGGAATTTGGGAGACCCAGTACTTC.

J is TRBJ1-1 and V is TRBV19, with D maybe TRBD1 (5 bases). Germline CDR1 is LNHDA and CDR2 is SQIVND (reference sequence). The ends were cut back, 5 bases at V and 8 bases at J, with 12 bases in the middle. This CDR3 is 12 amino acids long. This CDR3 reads CASSGGDWEAFF. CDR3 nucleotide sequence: TGTGCCAGTAGTGGCGGGGACTGGGAAGCTTTCTTT.

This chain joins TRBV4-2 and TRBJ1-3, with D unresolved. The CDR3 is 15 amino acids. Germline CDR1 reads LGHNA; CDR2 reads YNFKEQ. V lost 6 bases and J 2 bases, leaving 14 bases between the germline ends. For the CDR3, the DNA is TGTGCCAGCAGTCCGACGGGGTGGGCTGGAAACACCATATATTTT. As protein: CASSPTGWAGNTIYF.

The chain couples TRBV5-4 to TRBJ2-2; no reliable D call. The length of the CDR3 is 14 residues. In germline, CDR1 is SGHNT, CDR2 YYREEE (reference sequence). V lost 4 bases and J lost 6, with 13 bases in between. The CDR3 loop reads CASSPYLVPGELFF. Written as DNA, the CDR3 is TGTGCCAGCAGCCCCTACCTAGTTCCCGGGGAGCTGTTTTTT. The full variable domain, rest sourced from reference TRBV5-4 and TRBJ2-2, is ETGVTQSPTHLIKTRGQQVTLRCSSQSGHNTVSWYQQALGQGPQFIFQYYREEENGRGNFPPRFSGLQFPNYSSELNVNALELDDSALYLCASSPYLVPGELFFGEGSRLTVL.

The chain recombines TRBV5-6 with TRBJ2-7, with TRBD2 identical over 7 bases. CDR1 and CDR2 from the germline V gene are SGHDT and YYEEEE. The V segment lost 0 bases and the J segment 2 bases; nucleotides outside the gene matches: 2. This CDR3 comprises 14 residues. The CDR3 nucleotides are TGTGCCAGCAGCTTGGGTGGGAGGGCCTACGAGCAGTACTTC. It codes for CASSLGGRAYEQYF.

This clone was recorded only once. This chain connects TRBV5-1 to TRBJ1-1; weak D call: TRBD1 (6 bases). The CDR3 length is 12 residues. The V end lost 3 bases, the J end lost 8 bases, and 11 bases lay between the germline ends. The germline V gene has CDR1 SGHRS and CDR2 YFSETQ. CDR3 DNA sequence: TGCGCCAGCAGCTATGATACAGGGGAAGCTTTCTTT. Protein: CASSYDTGEAFF.

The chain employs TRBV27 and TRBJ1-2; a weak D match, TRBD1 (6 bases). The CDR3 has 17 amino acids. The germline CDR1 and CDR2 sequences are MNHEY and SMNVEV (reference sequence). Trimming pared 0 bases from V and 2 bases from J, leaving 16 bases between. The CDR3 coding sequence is TGTGCCAGCAGTTTATCGCTCGTTCACAGGGCGAACTATGGCTACACCTTC. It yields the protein CASSLSLVHRANYGYTF.

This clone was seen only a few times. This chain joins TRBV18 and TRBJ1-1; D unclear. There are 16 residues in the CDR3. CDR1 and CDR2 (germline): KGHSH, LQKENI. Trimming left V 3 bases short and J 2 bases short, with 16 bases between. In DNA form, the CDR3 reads TGTGCCAGCTCACCCGCCGTGCTGCGAGATAACACTGAAGCTTTCTTT. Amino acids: CASSPAVLRDNTEAFF.

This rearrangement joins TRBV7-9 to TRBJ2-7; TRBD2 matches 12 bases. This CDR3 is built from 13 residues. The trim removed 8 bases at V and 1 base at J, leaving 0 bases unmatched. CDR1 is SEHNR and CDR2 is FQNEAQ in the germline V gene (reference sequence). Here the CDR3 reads CASGLAGSYEQYF. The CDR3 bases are TGTGCCAGCGGACTAGCGGGATCCTACGAGCAGTACTTC.

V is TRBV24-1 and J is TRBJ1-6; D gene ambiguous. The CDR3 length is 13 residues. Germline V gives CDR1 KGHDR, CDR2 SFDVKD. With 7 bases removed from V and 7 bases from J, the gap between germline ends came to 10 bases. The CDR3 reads CATSYSENSPLHF. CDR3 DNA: TGTGCCACCAGCTACAGTGAGAATTCACCCCTCCACTTT.

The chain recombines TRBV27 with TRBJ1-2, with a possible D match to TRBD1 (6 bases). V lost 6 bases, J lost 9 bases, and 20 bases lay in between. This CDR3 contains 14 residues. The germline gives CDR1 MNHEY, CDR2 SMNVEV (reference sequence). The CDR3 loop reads CASSSLDSYGSYTF. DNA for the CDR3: TGTGCCAGCAGCTCTCTGGACAGTTATGGTAGCTACACCTTC.

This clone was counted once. CDR3 loop: CAISRTGVEKLFF. The DNA for the CDR3 is TGTGCCATCAGTCGGACAGGGGTAGAAAAACTGTTTTTT. The V and J genes are TRBV10-3 and TRBJ1-4, with 9 positions matching TRBD1. The germline V gene encodes CDR1 ENHRY and CDR2 SYGVKD. The CDR3 runs 13 residues. V was clipped by 5 bases and J by 8 bases; unmatched bases: 3.

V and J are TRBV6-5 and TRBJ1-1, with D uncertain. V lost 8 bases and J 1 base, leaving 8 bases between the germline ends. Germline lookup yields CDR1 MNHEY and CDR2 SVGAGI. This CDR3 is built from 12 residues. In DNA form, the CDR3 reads TGTGCCAGCGGAGATACGAACACTGAAGCTTTCTTT. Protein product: CASGDTNTEAFF.

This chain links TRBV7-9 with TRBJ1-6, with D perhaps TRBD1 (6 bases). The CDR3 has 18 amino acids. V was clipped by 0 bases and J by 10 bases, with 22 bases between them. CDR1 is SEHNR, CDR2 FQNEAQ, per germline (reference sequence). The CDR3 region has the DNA TGTGCCAGCAGCTTAGCGACGGGGGGCGAGGTCGGGATGTCACCCCTCCACTTT. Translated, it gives CASSLATGGEVGMSPLHF.

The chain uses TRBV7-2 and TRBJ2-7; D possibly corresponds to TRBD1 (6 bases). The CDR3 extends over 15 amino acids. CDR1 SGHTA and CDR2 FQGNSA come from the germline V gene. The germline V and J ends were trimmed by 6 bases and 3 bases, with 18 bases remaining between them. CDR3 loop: CASSQAWTVDYEQYF. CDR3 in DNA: TGTGCCAGCAGTCAGGCATGGACAGTGGACTACGAGCAGTACTTC.

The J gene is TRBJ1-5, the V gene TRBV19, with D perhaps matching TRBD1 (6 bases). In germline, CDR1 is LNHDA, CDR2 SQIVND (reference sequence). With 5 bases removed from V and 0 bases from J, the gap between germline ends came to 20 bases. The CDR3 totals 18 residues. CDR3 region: CASSPMLQGYYSNQPQHF. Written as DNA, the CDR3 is TGTGCCAGTAGTCCTATGCTACAGGGCTACTATAGCAATCAGCCCCAGCATTTT.

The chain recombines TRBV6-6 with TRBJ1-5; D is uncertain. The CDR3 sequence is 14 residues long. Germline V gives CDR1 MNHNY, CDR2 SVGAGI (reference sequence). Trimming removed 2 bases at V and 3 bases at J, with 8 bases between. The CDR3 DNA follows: TGTGCCAGCAGTTACGAACAGCACAATCAGCCCCAGCATTTT. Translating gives CASSYEQHNQPQHF.